This TCR beta chain was sequenced for a study of T-cell memory formation after mild COVID-19 (dated by TCRdb to about 2021). A note on the overall study: TCR sequence clusters from the two donors were found to be largely donor specific. Two young, previously healthy adult volunteers made up the cohort, one male and one female. T-cell clones expanding and contracting after mild COVID-19 in two donors were tracked by longitudinal TCRalpha and TCRbeta repertoire sequencing. Overall study results and their limits: Some responding clones were detected in pre-infection memory, which suggested that pre-existing cross-reactive memory T cells had joined the SARS-CoV-2 response. Contracting CD4+ clones appeared mostly in the CM and EM memory subsets, whereas CD8+ clones were enriched in EMRA. The study covered only two mild cases, and larger cohorts including severe cases with pre-infection samples were considered necessary. Balanced CD4/CD8 phenotypes were observed for clones contracting from day 15 to 85, whereas a bias towards CD4+ was observed for a second wave of clones expanding from day 15 to 37. SARS-CoV-2 specificity was not confirmed for the second-wave clones peaking on day 37.

This sample was sequenced with an Illumina NovaSeq 6000. TCRalpha and TCRbeta cDNA libraries were constructed by 5'RACE with constant-segment primers, with sample barcodes and unique molecular identifiers being introduced. Trizol reagent was used to extract RNA from every sample. Libraries were amplified in two PCR steps, with a second sample barcode and Illumina TruSeq adapters added in the second step. Sequencing of libraries was performed on an Illumina NovaSeq with 2 x 150 bp paired-end reads. The authors processed their data as follows. Reads were demultiplexed and collapsed into UMI-guided consensus sequences with migec v1.2.7. With mixcr v2.1.11, UMI consensuses were aligned to TRA and TRB V and J templates and assembled into clonotypes. Expanded or contracted clonotypes were those called significant by both edgeR and NoisET, with noise models trained on biological replicates. For edgeR calls, the cutoffs were a false discovery rate-adjusted p below 0.01 and a log2 fold-change threshold of 1. As an exploratory analysis of dynamics, max-normalized trajectories of the 1000 most abundant clonotypes were examined by PCA with hierarchical clustering. Separately sequenced CD4+ and CD8+ repertoires were used to assign a CD4 or CD8 phenotype to each responding clone. TCRdb trimmed public reads at Q25 via fastp, called clones via MiXCR and kept in-frame beta chains. Rows are unified per CDR3 protein, each entry keeping the most common DNA and genes. These V and J calls rely on TCRdb rather than the paper's analysis. Within this sample are around 130,000 distinct CDR3 sequences, with 16% of them counted one time only. The top ten clones comprise roughly 13% of the sample.

From the cysteine through the phenylalanine, the CDR3 covers 14 amino acids. Solely the CDR3 DNA is kept, with 42 bases framed from the first base. V is pared back by 1 base and J by 5 bases, with 11 bases lying between the germline termini. The germline V gene specifies SGHVS as CDR1 and FQNEAQ as CDR2. Ficoll-Paque density gradient centrifugation was the method used to isolate PBMCs. Turning to this clonotype: Its binding antigen is unknown. No base qualities exist here, and no much larger clone lies one base off it.

Sequenced input: PBMCs or a T cell subset sorted from them (not recorded which). In this chain, TRBV7-8 is recombined with TRBJ2-5, with a weak D call of TRBD1 (6 bases match). This TCR was recovered from an adult woman who had mild COVID-19 (a few samples of this study predate the infection). The sample titles of this study are shuffled in the database, so cell type and time point are left out; the donor was told from shared clones. The CDR3 is CASSLEGGAETQYF. The DNA reads TGTGCCAGCAGCTTAGAAGGGGGAGCCGAGACCCAGTACTTC.